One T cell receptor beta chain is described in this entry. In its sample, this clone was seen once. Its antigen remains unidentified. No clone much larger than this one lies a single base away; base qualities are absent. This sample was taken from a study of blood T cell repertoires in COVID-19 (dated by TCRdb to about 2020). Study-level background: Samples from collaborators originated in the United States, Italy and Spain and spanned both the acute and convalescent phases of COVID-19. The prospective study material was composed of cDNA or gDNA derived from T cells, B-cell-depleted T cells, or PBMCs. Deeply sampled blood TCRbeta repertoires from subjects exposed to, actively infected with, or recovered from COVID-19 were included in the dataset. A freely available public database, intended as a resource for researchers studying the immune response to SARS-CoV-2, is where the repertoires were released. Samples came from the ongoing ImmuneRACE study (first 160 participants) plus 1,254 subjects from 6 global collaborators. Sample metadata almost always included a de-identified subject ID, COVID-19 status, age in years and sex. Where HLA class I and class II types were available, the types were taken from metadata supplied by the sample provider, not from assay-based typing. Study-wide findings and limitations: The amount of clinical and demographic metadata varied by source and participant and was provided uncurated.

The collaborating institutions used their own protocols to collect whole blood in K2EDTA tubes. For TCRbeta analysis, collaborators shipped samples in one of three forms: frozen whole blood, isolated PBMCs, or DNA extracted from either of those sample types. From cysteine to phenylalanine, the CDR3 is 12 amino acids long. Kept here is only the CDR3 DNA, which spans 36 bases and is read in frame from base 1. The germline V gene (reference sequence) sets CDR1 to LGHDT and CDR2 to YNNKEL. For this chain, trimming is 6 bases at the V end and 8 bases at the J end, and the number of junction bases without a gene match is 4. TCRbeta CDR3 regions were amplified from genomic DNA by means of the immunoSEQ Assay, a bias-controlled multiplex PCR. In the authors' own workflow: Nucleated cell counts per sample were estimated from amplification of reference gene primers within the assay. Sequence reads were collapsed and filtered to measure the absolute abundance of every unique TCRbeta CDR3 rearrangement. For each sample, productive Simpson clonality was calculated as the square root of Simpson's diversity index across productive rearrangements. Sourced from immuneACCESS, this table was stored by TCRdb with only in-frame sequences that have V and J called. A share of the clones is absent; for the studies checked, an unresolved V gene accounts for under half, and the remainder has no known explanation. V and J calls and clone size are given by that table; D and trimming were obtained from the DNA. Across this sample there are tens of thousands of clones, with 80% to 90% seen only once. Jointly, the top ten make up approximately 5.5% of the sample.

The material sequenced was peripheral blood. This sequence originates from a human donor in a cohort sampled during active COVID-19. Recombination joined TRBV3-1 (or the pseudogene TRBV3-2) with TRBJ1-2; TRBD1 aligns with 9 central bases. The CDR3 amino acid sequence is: CASRETGGGYTF. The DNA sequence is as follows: TGTGCCAGCAGAGAAACAGGGGGCGGCTACACCTTC.